This TCR beta chain was sequenced for a study of T cell repertoires in aging, cancer and after chemotherapy (dated by TCRdb to between 2018 and 2021). Regarding the complete study: Donors were distributed across six age groups ranging from 30 or younger to 70 or older, with at least three individuals included per group. In the hematological group, paired pre- and post-chemotherapy samples were obtained from chronic lymphocytic leukemia patients treated with fludarabine- or bendamustine-based regimens. Approximately 8.4 million TCR reads were contained in the full dataset. Peripheral blood TCR beta repertoires from healthy donors and cancer patients were profiled to examine immunoaging and T cell reconstitution after chemotherapy. Alongside under 100 healthy donors serving as a reference group, the cohort included approximately 220 cancer patients, of whom some 90 had hematological cancers and 124 had solid cancers.

The paper as a whole reports these results and caveats: In healthy donors, the decline in TCR diversity with age was mainly explained by loss of richness, whereas in cancer patients loss of evenness was also found to contribute. It was noted by the authors that conclusions about immunological memory after chemotherapy cannot be drawn from the repertoire data. Compared with age-matched healthy donors, untreated patients with hematological or solid cancers had significantly lower TCR diversity and higher clonality in blood. An increase in median generation probability over the chemotherapy interval was observed in both cancer cohorts, suggesting that the repertoire was reconstituted through rebound thymic output. Hematological cancer patients had lymphoid organ infiltration, which may itself impair thymic emigration or peripheral T cell expansion.

Instead of sorted cells or RNA, genomic DNA extracted from peripheral blood served as the source for amplifying TCR beta rearrangements. Rearranged TRB sequences spanning V, D and J segments were amplified by multiplex touch-down PCR using a mixed TRB-A/B primer pool. Illumina adapters and sample indices were attached to the amplicons in two consecutive PCR reactions using Phusion HS II polymerase. Amplicons were gel-purified using the NucleoSpin Gel and PCR Clean-up kit and were subsequently checked with Qubit and an Agilent 2100 Bioanalyzer. Libraries were sequenced on an Illumina MiSeq using 600-cycle, single-indexed, paired-end runs. On the study's bioinformatics: MiXCR versions 2.12 and 3.0.5 were used to process TRB sequences. Each unique CDR3 nucleotide sequence was treated as one clone, and only productive sequences with two or more reads were kept. Shannon diversity, evenness, clonality (one minus evenness), and alpha-parameterized diversity profiles from alpha 0 to 5 were included as repertoire metrics. The IGoR algorithm was used to calculate generation probabilities for clones in the paired samples taken before and after chemotherapy. The public reads were quality trimmed at Q25 with fastp and then assembled into clones with MiXCR by TCRdb, keeping productive beta chains. Identical CDR3 proteins give one entry, which carries the most common genes and DNA. The V and J calls here are based on TCRdb, not the publication. The sample records roughly 12,000 distinct CDR3 sequences, around a quarter of which are singletons. The ten largest make up less than 10% of the sample.

Points on this clonotype: Its antigen is currently not known. The sample holds no much larger clone one base away, and base qualities are not on file.

The sample comprised blood. The sequence derives from a human donor with a blood cancer.

The DNA sequence reads TGTGCCAGTAGTATGACCGGGACAGGCCTCGCGTACGAGCAGTACTTC. This gives the protein CASSMTGTGLAYEQYF. The chain links TRBV19 with TRBJ2-7, and 8 bases in between align with TRBD1. According to the germline V gene (reference sequence), CDR1 reads LNHDA and CDR2 reads SQIVND. The CDR3 covers 16 residues, taking in both the cysteine and the phenylalanine. CDR3 DNA is the only sequence kept; it has 48 bases, read in frame from the first base. Trimming leaves V shorter by 3 bases and J shorter by 4 bases, with the junction holding 11 bases beyond the gene matches.